Below, 5 T cell receptor beta chains from the same sample are listed, as sequenced in a study of T cell repertoires in cytomegalovirus infection. Antigens for these TCRs are unknown. Using its own MiXCR run on the reads, TCRdb lists one record per CDR3 protein. The repertoire has nearly 700,000 distinct CDR3 sequences, approximately 33% of them found once; the top ten carry about 20%. The sequenced sample was cultured PBMCs, obtained from culture after CMV antigen stimulation. Source of these receptors: a human donor in good health (CMV status not recorded). Some clones in this sample may be carry-over from other donors' samples.

The rearrangement uses TRBV3-1 and TRBJ2-7; no clear D. Trimming pared 1 base from V and 3 bases from J, leaving 13 bases between. The CDR3 runs 15 residues. CDR1 is LGHDT and CDR2 is YNNKEL in the germline V gene (reference sequence). CDR3 loop: CASSQAPTQGYEQYF. The CDR3 DNA reads as TGTGCCAGCAGCCAAGCCCCTACCCAAGGCTACGAGCAGTACTTC.

This clonotype turned up a few times. V usage is TRBV27 and J usage is TRBJ1-4; TRBD1 matches at 9 bases. Losses at the gene ends were 6 bases for V and 4 bases for J; bases not matched to a gene: 12. This CDR3 is built from 17 residues. The germline CDR1 and CDR2 sequences are MNHEY and SMNVEV (reference sequence). In DNA form, the CDR3 reads TGTGCCAGCAGCCCCTCCCCCAGGACAGGGGTTAATGAAAAACTGTTTTTT. This translates into CASSPSPRTGVNEKLFF.

The genes are TRBV7-2 and TRBJ2-7; D ambiguous. The V end was cut by 4 bases, the J end by 5 bases, with 9 bases between. This CDR3 has 12 amino acids. Germline V lookup: CDR1 SGHTA, CDR2 FQGNSA. The chain's CDR3 is CASSSTVHEQYF. DNA of the CDR3: TGTGCCAGCAGCTCTACGGTCCACGAGCAGTACTTC. Full variable domain (missing parts from reference TRBV7-2 and TRBJ2-7): GAGVSQSPSNKVTEKGKDVELRCDPISGHTALYWYRQSLGQGLEFLIYFQGNSAPDKSGLPSDRFSAERTGGSVSTLTIQRTQQEDSAVYLCASSSTVHEQYFGPGTRLTVT.

The sample holds a few counts of this clonotype. The gene calls are TRBV10-3 and TRBJ2-6, with D tentatively TRBD1 (6 bases). Germline-derived CDR1 and CDR2 are ENHRY and SYGVKD. This CDR3 region has 17 residues. The V end lost 4 bases, the J end lost 0 bases, and 13 bases lay between the germline ends. CDR3 nucleotides: TGTGCCATCAGTGGGACAGAGCTTTACTCTGGGGCCAACGTCCTGACTTTC. As protein: CAISGTELYSGANVLTF.

The rearrangement uses TRBV6-5 and TRBJ1-6; tentative D call: TRBD1 (6 bases). Germline V gene lookup returns CDR1 MNHEY and CDR2 SVGAGI. The CDR3 sequence is 15 residues long. V lost 6 bases, J lost 1 base, and 10 bases lay in between. The CDR3 reads CASRGGWSYNSPLHF. CDR3 nucleotide sequence: TGTGCCAGCAGAGGGGGGTGGTCCTATAATTCACCCCTCCACTTT.